The rows below give T cell receptor beta chains drawn from one sample of a study of immune cell composition in non-small cell lung cancer. The assay was immunoSEQ multiplex PCR, and TCRdb's table has in-frame clones only and misses some. The repertoire has 9,500 to 14,000 clones, around 65% of them found once; the top ten carry 15% to 20%. Sequences were obtained from lung tumor tissue. Every receptor here comes from a human donor with non-small cell lung cancer. The CDR3 runs from the conserved cysteine through the conserved F or W. The D gene is left open where the match is weak. The size of a clone is reported for some rows only, either as once, few or many, or as a class for expanded clones.

J	D	V	size	DNA	CDR3
TRBJ1-1	TRBD1	TRBV18	NA	TGTGCCAGCTCAGGACAGGCGAACACTGAAGCTTTCTTT	CASSGQANTEAFF
TRBJ2-3	NA	TRBV5-1	NA	TGCGCCAGCAGCTTGGGCGAAAGCACAGATACGCAGTATTTT	CASSLGESTDTQYF
TRBJ1-1	NA	TRBV28	NA	TGTGCCAGCAGTCTCAGCCCGGGGAGGGCTGAAGCTTTCTTT	CASSLSPGRAEAFF
TRBJ1-2	NA	TRBV6-6	NA	TGTGCCAGCAGTTACGTCGACAGGAACTATGGCTACACCTTC	CASSYVDRNYGYTF
TRBJ2-1	TRBD2	TRBV27	few	TGTGCCAGCAGTCTGGGACTAGGGAATGAGCAGTTCTTC	CASSLGLGNEQFF
TRBJ1-2	NA	TRBV7-6	once	TGTGCCAGCAGCTTTGGGACTGGCGGGGGGTATGGCTACACCTTC	CASSFGTGGGYGYTF
TRBJ2-7	TRBD2	TRBV6-6	NA	TGTGCCAGCAATAGGGAGGGTAGAGGGGAGCAGTACTTC	CASNREGRGEQYF
TRBJ1-4	NA	TRBV29-1	NA	TGCAGCGTTGGGGGGGATATGAGCCCTACTGAAAAACTGTTTTTT	CSVGGDMSPTEKLFF
TRBJ2-1	TRBD2	TRBV7-2	NA	TGTGCCAGCAGCTTCTCCGGGACTAGCTATGATGAGCAGTTCTTC	CASSFSGTSYDEQFF
TRBJ2-6	NA	TRBV7-9	NA	TGTGCCAGCAGCCTAGATGGGAGACCTGGGGCCAACGTCCTGACTTTC	CASSLDGRPGANVLTF
TRBJ2-3	TRBD2	TRBV7-3	NA	TGTGCCAGCAGCCCACGAGGGAGCGGGAGAGGGGAAGATACGCAGTATTTT	CASSPRGSGRGEDTQYF
TRBJ1-2	NA	TRBV7-9	NA	TGTGCCAGCAGCCCCGGACTTTCTGGCTACACCTTC	CASSPGLSGYTF
TRBJ2-2	NA	TRBV10-2	NA	TGCGCCAGCAGGAGCACCGGGGAGCTGTTTTTT	CASRSTGELFF
TRBJ1-2	NA	TRBV28	few	TGTGCCAGCAGTTTATCAGGACTGAGATACAATGGCTACACCTTC	CASSLSGLRYNGYTF
TRBJ2-1	TRBD1	TRBV18	NA	TGTGCCAGCTCACCCTTCGACAGGGATGAGCAGTTCTTC	CASSPFDRDEQFF
TRBJ2-1	TRBD2	TRBV6-1	once	TGTGCCAGCACCCCGACTAGCGGGAGTGTAAATGAGCAGTTCTTC	CASTPTSGSVNEQFF
TRBJ2-3	TRBD2	TRBV7-9	NA	TGTGCCAGCAGCTCGCGACTAGCGAGCACAGATACGCAGTATTTT	CASSSRLASTDTQYF
TRBJ2-1	TRBD2	TRBV7-3	few	TGTGCCAGCAGCCCGCAGGCGGGGGACAATGAGCAGTTCTTC	CASSPQAGDNEQFF
TRBJ2-3	TRBD2	TRBV7-9	few	TGTGCCAGCAGCCACCCCCTAGCGGGAGGTGATACGCAGTATTTT	CASSHPLAGGDTQYF
TRBJ2-1	TRBD1	TRBV29-1	NA	TGCAGCGTCGCGGACAGGGGCTTCCACAATGAGCAGTTCTTC	CSVADRGFHNEQFF
TRBJ1-1	NA	TRBV28	NA	TGTGCCAGCAGTTTAGGGACATCACACACTGAAGCTTTCTTT	CASSLGTSHTEAFF
TRBJ2-1	TRBD2	TRBV10-3	NA	TGTGCCATCAGTGGACTAGCGGGAGGGCATATTGAGCAGTTCTTC	CAISGLAGGHIEQFF
TRBJ2-2	NA	TRBV7-6	few	TGTGCCAGCAGCTTGTTGGCCGGGACGAACACCGGGGAGCTGTTTTTT	CASSLLAGTNTGELFF
TRBJ2-6	TRBD1	TRBV18	once	TGTGCCAGCTCACCGCTAACAGGGGCGGAAGGGGCCAACGTCCTGACTTTC	CASSPLTGAEGANVLTF
TRBJ1-5	NA	TRBV28	NA	TGTGCCAGCAGTTTAGGAGGTGCACGCAATCAGCCCCAGCATTTT	CASSLGGARNQPQHF
TRBJ2-2	NA	TRBV7-8	NA	TGTGCCAGCAGCCCTACAGGGAGTGGCACCGGGGAGCTGTTTTTT	CASSPTGSGTGELFF
TRBJ1-2	TRBD1	TRBV19	NA	TGTGCCAGTAGGTCTCCGGGACAGGGGGACTATGGCTACACCTTC	CASRSPGQGDYGYTF
TRBJ1-2	NA	TRBV28	NA	TGTGCCAGCAGTCCCTCGGTAGGGCGGGCGATTGGCTACACCTTC	CASSPSVGRAIGYTF
TRBJ1-2	TRBD1	TRBV28	NA	TGTGCTTTGGGGGACAGGGCGAACTATGGCTACACCTTC	CALGDRANYGYTF